The T cell receptor beta chain under discussion was sequenced for a study of blood T cell repertoires in COVID-19. Study-wide background: The United States, Italy and Spain supplied acute and convalescent COVID-19 samples.

The CDR3 is 15 residues long. Germline lookup yields CDR1 LGHNA and CDR2 YSLEER. Losses at the gene ends were 0 bases for V and 2 bases for J; bases not matched to a gene: 2. Authors' processing steps: Reference gene primer amplification gave estimated nucleated cell counts. The data were produced by immunoSEQ multiplex PCR, yet TCRdb's version contains in-frame clones alone and is incomplete. The V and J calls and clone size come from that table; D and trimming were worked out from the DNA. Of roughly 17,000 clones listed, around 92% are singletons. Source material: peripheral blood. The TCR sequence derives from a human donor in a cohort sampled during active COVID-19. V is TRBV4-3 and J is TRBJ2-7, with TRBD1 matching 9 bases. DNA for the CDR3: TGCGCCAGCAGCCAAGAGGGACAGGGCCCCTACGAGCAGTACTTC. Its translation: CASSQEGQGPYEQYF.